Listed here are 10 T cell receptor beta chains from one sample, sequenced in a study of OX40 agonist ivuxolimab in advanced cancers. TCRdb's copy holds only in-frame clones and misses some; the assay was immunoSEQ multiplex PCR. The sample lists about 20,000 clones, around four fifths occurring once. The sample here was CD4+ or CD8+ T cells sorted from blood, taken in a trial of the OX40 agonist ivuxolimab. All receptors come from an adult with an advanced solid tumor such as melanoma, head and neck, liver or kidney cancer.

This chain connects TRBV4-3 to TRBJ2-1; 9 bases fit TRBD2. The CDR3 consists of 17 residues. From germline, CDR1 is LGHNA and CDR2 YSLEER. The V segment lost 1 base and the J segment 3 bases; nucleotides outside the gene matches: 7. DNA for the CDR3: TGCGCCAGCAGCCAAGTCCAGCGGGGGGCAAACTACAATGAGCAGTTCTTC. Translated: CASSQVQRGANYNEQFF.

The chain links TRBV5-8 to TRBJ2-2; possible D gene TRBD2, 6 bases. The V gene's germline CDR1 is SGHTS and CDR2 YDEGEE. This CDR3 has 14 residues. Trimming removed 6 bases at V and 3 bases at J, with 12 bases between. CDR3 in DNA: TGTGCCAGCAATGCGGGGCCCTACACCGGGGAGCTGTTTTTT. Translation gives CASNAGPYTGELFF. The full variable domain, rest sourced from reference TRBV5-8 and TRBJ2-2, is EAGVTQSPTHLIKTRGQQATLRCSPISGHTSVYWYQQALGLGLQFLLWYDEGEERNRGNFPPRFSGRQFPNYSSELNVNALELEDSALYLCASNAGPYTGELFFGEGSRLTVL.

J is TRBJ2-5 and V is TRBV2; no clear D. V lost 4 bases, J lost 0 bases, and 12 bases lay in between. Germline-derived CDR1 and CDR2 are SNHLY and FYNNEI. This CDR3 contains 15 residues. The CDR3 loop is CASSGEGSYQETQYF. The CDR3 nucleotides are TGTGCCAGCAGTGGGGAAGGTTCGTACCAAGAGACCCAGTACTTC. Using reference TRBV2 and TRBJ2-5 for the parts outside the CDR3, the full variable domain is EPEVTQTPSHQVTQMGQEVILRCVPISNHLYFYWYRQILGQKVEFLVSFYNNEISEKSEIFDDQFSVERPDGSNFTLKIRSTKLEDSAMYFCASSGEGSYQETQYFGPGTRLLVL.

The table lists this clone with a few counts. V gene TRBV11-2 combines with J gene TRBJ2-1, with D tentatively TRBD2 (5 bases). Trimming left V 0 bases short and J 5 bases short, with 23 bases between. Germline lookup yields CDR1 SGHAT and CDR2 FQNNGV. This CDR3 has 19 amino acids. The CDR3 nucleotides are TGTGCCAGCAGCTTAGATTCCCCTTTACGAACGCGGGTCAACAATGAGCAGTTCTTC. Its protein is CASSLDSPLRTRVNNEQFF.

The chain employs TRBV7-9 and TRBJ2-3; 7 positions agree with TRBD2. This CDR3 has 16 residues. J lost 8 bases, V lost 4 bases, and 15 bases had no gene match. Germline V gene data show CDR1 as SEHNR and CDR2 as FQNEAQ (reference sequence). This CDR3 is CASSSSKAGDWATQYF. DNA of the CDR3: TGTGCCAGCAGCTCCTCTAAGGCGGGGGACTGGGCTACGCAGTATTTT.

This clone was found a few times. This chain connects TRBV11-1 to TRBJ1-1; 9 bases map to TRBD1. Trimming took 5 bases from V and 7 from J; bases not matched to a gene: 8. The length of the CDR3 is 14 residues. Germline V gene data show CDR1 as SGHAT and CDR2 as FQDESV (reference sequence). The CDR3 loop is CASSPEGTGFEAFF. In nucleotides, the CDR3 is TGTGCCAGCAGCCCGGAAGGGACAGGGTTTGAAGCTTTCTTT.

This chain joins TRBV28 and TRBJ2-1; TRBD1 aligns across 9 bases. The CDR3 is 16 residues long. The V gene end was trimmed by 3 bases and the J gene end by 7 bases; junction bases not matched to a gene: 10. Germline V CDR1 and CDR2: MDHEN, SYDVKM. The CDR3 coding sequence is TGTGCCAGCAGTTTCGGGGACAGGGAAGTAGGGAATGAGCAGTTCTTC. Amino acid sequence: CASSFGDREVGNEQFF.

The chain joins TRBV7-8 to TRBJ2-7; D may match TRBD1 or TRBD2 (5 bases each). Trimming removed 5 bases from V and 4 bases from J, with 18 bases in between. From germline, CDR1 is SGHVS and CDR2 FQNEAQ. The CDR3 consists of 15 residues. The CDR3 region has the DNA TGTGCCAGCAGCCCCCACGGGGCTAGTAAGTACGAGCAGTACTTC. Its translation: CASSPHGASKYEQYF.

V gene TRBV7-2 combines with J gene TRBJ2-7; 12 bases line up with TRBD2. The length of the CDR3 is 17 residues. Germline lookup yields CDR1 SGHTA and CDR2 FQGNSA. V trimming: 5 bases; J trimming: 7 bases; junction bases outside the gene matches: 15. CDR3 loop: CASSPLPGLAGRREQYF. The CDR3 DNA is TGTGCCAGCAGCCCATTACCCGGACTAGCGGGACGTCGAGAGCAGTACTTC.

The rearrangement links TRBV5-6 to TRBJ2-1; the D gene is possibly TRBD1 (5 bases). CDR1 is SGHDT and CDR2 is YYEEEE in the germline V gene. This CDR3 has 15 amino acids. The V and J ends lost 0 bases and 4 bases respectively, with 11 bases between them. In DNA form, the CDR3 reads TGTGCCAGCAGCTTGGAACAGGTCCATTACAATGAGCAGTTCTTC. This translates into CASSLEQVHYNEQFF.